These 19 T cell receptor beta chains share one sample of origin, sequenced in a study of beta chain features in type 1 diabetes. Every bit of the isolated RNA underwent reverse transcription, so sequencing read expressed TCRB transcripts. The table came from immunoSEQ multiplex PCR; TCRdb's copy has only in-frame clones and leaves some out. Here the sample spans some 150,000 clones, around a tenth being singletons. Sequenced input: central memory CD4+ T cells from blood. These receptors were taken from a woman aged 40 to 50 in good health.

This clone has a handful of counts. The gene calls are TRBV7-2 and TRBJ1-1, with 11 positions matching TRBD1. The V segment lost 4 bases and the J segment 1 base; nucleotides outside the gene matches: 11. The CDR3 is made up of 18 amino acids. Germline assignment: CDR1 SGHTA and CDR2 FQGNSA. The CDR3 DNA reads TGTGCCAGCAGCTCAACCGGGACAGGGGGTATTAGGAACACTGAAGCTTTCTTT. Its translation: CASSSTGTGGIRNTEAFF.

This clone was recorded a few times. This rearrangement joins TRBV7-9 to TRBJ1-2, with D uncertain. CDR3 length equals 13 residues. Germline loops: CDR1 SEHNR, CDR2 FQNEAQ (reference sequence). The germline V and J ends were trimmed by 3 bases and 7 bases, with 12 bases remaining between them. The CDR3 here is CASSFGENGGYTF. CDR3 in DNA: TGTGCCAGCAGCTTCGGGGAGAACGGTGGCTACACCTTC. Complete variable domain (other parts from reference TRBV7-9 and TRBJ1-2): DTGVSQNPRHKITKRGQNVTFRCDPISEHNRLYWYRQTLGQGPEFLTYFQNEAQLEKSRLLSDRFSAERPKGSFSTLEIQRTEQGDSAMYLCASSFGENGGYTFGSGTRLTVV.

This clone was picked up a small number of times. This chain joins TRBV19 and TRBJ1-1; the D gene is possibly TRBD1 (6 bases). Trimming took 6 bases from V and 1 from J, leaving 12 bases between them. Germline V gives CDR1 LNHDA, CDR2 SQIVND (reference sequence). This CDR3 is 14 amino acids long. As DNA, the CDR3 is TGTGCCAGTAGCCCCTGGACAGCGAACACTGAAGCTTTCTTT. As protein: CASSPWTANTEAFF.

The rearrangement joins TRBV6-4 to TRBJ2-3, with D tentatively TRBD1 (6 bases). V gave up 4 bases and J gave up 6 bases, with 11 bases separating them. Germline V gene lookup returns CDR1 MRHNA and CDR2 SNTAGT. This CDR3 spans 13 amino acids. The CDR3 DNA follows: TGTGCCAGCAGTGTATCCCAGGGGGATACGCAGTATTTT. Its translation is CASSVSQGDTQYF.

This clone was seen a few times. The rearrangement links TRBV5-4 to TRBJ1-6; TRBD1 matches at 9 bases. Germline V lookup: CDR1 SGHNT, CDR2 YYREEE (reference sequence). This CDR3 spans 15 amino acids. J lost 7 bases, V lost 4 bases, and 6 bases had no gene match. Here the CDR3 reads CASSVGTGNNSPLHF. CDR3 nucleotide sequence: TGTGCCAGCAGCGTGGGGACAGGGAACAATTCACCCCTCCACTTT.

This clone was seen only a few times. The rearrangement links TRBV19 to TRBJ2-2; weak D call: TRBD2 (6 bases). CDR3 length: 13 residues. Germline V gives CDR1 LNHDA, CDR2 SQIVND (reference sequence). The germline V and J ends were trimmed by 7 bases and 6 bases, with 12 bases remaining between them. For the CDR3, the DNA is TGTGCCAGTACCCGGCGCGGGGCCGGGGAGCTGTTTTTT. Translation: CASTRRGAGELFF.

This clone was counted ten times or more. The chain combines TRBV9 with TRBJ1-2; 7 nucleotides match TRBD1. Germline CDR1 and CDR2: SGDLS and YYNGEE. V was clipped by 4 bases and J by 6 bases; unmatched bases: 9. The CDR3 has 14 amino acids. The DNA of the CDR3 is TGTGCCAGCAGCCGATTACAGGGGCAGGATGGCTACACCTTC. It specifies CASSRLQGQDGYTF.

In its sample, this clone was seen a few times. The chain combines TRBV14 with TRBJ1-1, with a possible D match to TRBD1 (6 bases). V lost 0 bases, J lost 4 bases, and 12 bases lay in between. The CDR3 totals 15 residues. CDR1 and CDR2 from the germline V gene are SGHDN and FVKESK. As DNA, the CDR3 is TGTGCCAGCAGCCAAGATACAGGGTGGGTCACTGAAGCTTTCTTT. Amino acid sequence: CASSQDTGWVTEAFF.

This rearrangement joins TRBV6-1 to TRBJ1-2; D is ambiguous. The CDR3 runs to 13 residues. Germline CDR1 reads MNHNS; CDR2 reads SASEGT. V lost 3 bases and J lost 8, with 13 bases in between. In nucleotides, the CDR3 is TGTGCCAGCAGTGATCCCTGGAGGTACGGCTACACCTTC. This codes for CASSDPWRYGYTF.

This clone was counted ten times or more. The chain couples TRBV4-1 to TRBJ2-7, with 7 bases lining up with TRBD1. Germline values: CDR1 MGHRA, CDR2 YSYEKL. There are 15 residues in the CDR3. Losses at the gene ends were 2 bases for V and 2 bases for J; bases not matched to a gene: 6. CDR3: CASSQTPTGTYEQYF. CDR3 nucleotides: TGCGCCAGCAGCCAAACCCCGACAGGGACCTACGAGCAGTACTTC.

The J gene is TRBJ2-1, the V gene TRBV5-4, with 8 bases lining up with TRBD2. J was trimmed by 1 base and V by 0 bases; bases with no gene match: 9. Germline CDR1 and CDR2: SGHNT and YYREEE (reference sequence). The CDR3 contains 18 residues. CDR3 in DNA: TGTGCCAGCAGCTTGGTGGCGGGGGGCCCGCTTTCCTACAATGAGCAGTTCTTC. Its translation is CASSLVAGGPLSYNEQFF.

This clone was counted ten times or more. This chain connects TRBV19 to TRBJ2-3; a possible D gene is TRBD1 (5 bases). The V gene lost 6 bases and the J gene lost 1 base, with 20 bases spanning the gap. The CDR3 consists of 17 residues. The germline V gene encodes CDR1 LNHDA and CDR2 SQIVND (reference sequence). The CDR3 sequence is CASRDNGRSRGTDTQYF. DNA of the CDR3: TGTGCCAGTAGGGACAACGGACGCTCTCGAGGCACAGATACGCAGTATTTT.

V and J are TRBV6-1 and TRBJ2-1, with TRBD2 matching over 7 bases. Germline V CDR1 and CDR2: MNHNS, SASEGT. The CDR3 extends over 14 amino acids. V lost 6 bases, J lost 2 bases, and 4 bases stayed unmatched. DNA for the CDR3: TGTGCCAGCAGGATGGGGACTACCTACAATGAGCAGTTCTTC. This gives the protein CASRMGTTYNEQFF.

This clone showed up just a few times. V is TRBV7-9 and J is TRBJ2-1; 13 positions match TRBD2. The germline V gene encodes CDR1 SEHNR and CDR2 FQNEAQ (reference sequence). J was trimmed by 7 bases and V by 2 bases; bases with no gene match: 11. This CDR3 comprises 18 residues. The CDR3 DNA sequence: TGTGCCAGCAGCTTATATCAAGGACTAGCGGGGGACTTGAATGAGCAGTTCTTC. This sequence encodes CASSLYQGLAGDLNEQFF. Complete variable domain (other parts from reference TRBV7-9 and TRBJ2-1): DTGVSQNPRHKITKRGQNVTFRCDPISEHNRLYWYRQTLGQGPEFLTYFQNEAQLEKSRLLSDRFSAERPKGSFSTLEIQRTEQGDSAMYLCASSLYQGLAGDLNEQFFGPGTRLTVL.

In its sample, this clone was seen a few times. The chain recombines TRBV5-4 with TRBJ2-3; 12 positions agree with TRBD2. This CDR3 spans 17 amino acids. CDR1 is SGHNT, CDR2 YYREEE, per germline (reference sequence). J lost 2 bases, V lost 0 bases, and 4 bases had no gene match. The CDR3 nucleotides read TGTGCCAGCAGCTTGGCTAGCGGGGGGGTCCTCACAGATACGCAGTATTTT. It encodes CASSLASGGVLTDTQYF. Drawing the rest from reference TRBV5-4 and TRBJ2-3, the complete variable domain is ETGVTQSPTHLIKTRGQQVTLRCSSQSGHNTVSWYQQALGQGPQFIFQYYREEENGRGNFPPRFSGLQFPNYSSELNVNALELDDSALYLCASSLASGGVLTDTQYFGPGTRLTVL.

The V and J genes are TRBV5-1 and TRBJ2-5; possibly TRBD2 for D (6 bases). The CDR3 length is 14 residues. Trimming cost V 4 bases and J 1 base, with 11 bases left between them. CDR1 SGHRS and CDR2 YFSETQ come from the germline V gene. This CDR3 reads CASSPGTRQETQYF. The CDR3 region has the DNA TGCGCCAGCAGCCCCGGGACTCGCCAAGAGACCCAGTACTTC.

V is TRBV28 and J is TRBJ1-2; D unclear. The germline V and J ends were trimmed by 10 bases and 1 base, with 16 bases remaining between them. Germline CDR1 MDHEN, CDR2 SYDVKM. The CDR3 runs to 14 residues. The CDR3 loop reads CATPGGVLNYGYTF. CDR3 sequence (DNA): TGTGCCACCCCGGGAGGAGTTCTTAACTATGGCTACACCTTC.

The chain joins TRBV5-1 to TRBJ2-3; the match to TRBD2 covers 7 bases. The CDR3 has 17 amino acids. Looked up from germline, CDR1 is SGHRS and CDR2 is YFSETQ. Losses at the gene ends were 0 bases for V and 0 bases for J; bases not matched to a gene: 7. The CDR3 coding sequence is TGCGCCAGCAGCTTGGGGGCCGGCGGGGGAAGCACAGATACGCAGTATTTT. This encodes CASSLGAGGGSTDTQYF. The variable domain in full, with the rest retrieved from reference TRBV5-1 and TRBJ2-3, is KAGVTQTPRYLIKTRGQQVTLSCSPISGHRSVSWYQQTPGQGLQFLFEYFSETQRNKGNFPGRFSGRQFSNSRSEMNVSTLELGDSALYLCASSLGAGGGSTDTQYFGPGTRLTVL.

This clone was detected many times. The chain carries TRBV18 and TRBJ2-1, with TRBD2 matching 7 bases. V lost 8 bases to trimming and J lost 0 bases; unmatched junction nucleotides: 7. Germline lookup yields CDR1 KGHSH and CDR2 LQKENI. This CDR3 contains 15 residues. The CDR3: CASRTSGGSYNEQFF. As DNA, the CDR3 is TGTGCCAGCCGCACTTCGGGGGGCTCCTACAATGAGCAGTTCTTC.